Following are 5 T cell receptor beta chains from one sample sequenced in a study of cytomegalovirus exposure and HLA in healthy donors. The PCR made use of 60 Vbeta and 13 Jbeta primers. Assay: immunoSEQ multiplex PCR; the TCRdb copy retains only in-frame clones and omits some. The table records 150,000 to 200,000 clones, about 81% of them present only once. The specimen sequenced was PBMCs. The source is a man aged 18 to 35 in good health and CMV-seronegative.

The chain carries TRBV7-8 and TRBJ2-7; 11 bases map to TRBD2. J lost 7 bases, V lost 1 base, and 3 bases had no gene match. The germline gives CDR1 SGHVS, CDR2 FQNEAQ. This CDR3 has 14 amino acids. This CDR3 is CASSLGGLAVEQYF. The CDR3 bases are TGTGCCAGCAGCTTAGGGGGACTAGCGGTGGAGCAGTACTTC.

This sequence joins TRBV5-1 and TRBJ1-1; 9 nucleotides agree with TRBD1. Per germline, CDR1 SGHRS and CDR2 YFSETQ. This CDR3 region has 18 residues. The ends lost 0 bases at V and 5 bases at J; junction bases unmatched: 14. CDR3 DNA sequence: TGCGCCAGCAGCTTGGGAGCAACATTACAGGGGGCGAAGACTGAAGCTTTCTTT. This encodes CASSLGATLQGAKTEAFF.

This clone was seen once. The CDR3 reads CASSLLSGGSNQPQHF. The CDR3, as DNA: TGTGCCAGCAGTTTGCTGTCGGGGGGGAGCAATCAGCCCCAGCATTTT. V is TRBV6-6 and J is TRBJ1-5, with D possibly being TRBD1 (5 bases). The CDR3 extends over 16 amino acids. From germline, CDR1 is MNHNY and CDR2 SVGAGI (reference sequence). Trimming took off 4 bases at V and 1 base at J, with 14 bases between the two ends.

Concerning this clone: A junction boundary mismatches the germline segment, possibly from a read error. The chain uses TRBV7-9 and TRBJ1-1; D not certain. CDR1 is SEHNR, CDR2 FQNEAQ, per germline (reference sequence). CDR3 length: 11 amino acids. CDR3 amino acids: CSSTMSPEAFF. The CDR3 coding sequence is TGTTCCAGCACCATGTCCCCTGAAGCTTTCTTT.

The chain links TRBV10-1 to TRBJ2-7; 8 bases are a match to TRBD2. After removal of 3 bases from V and 2 bases from J, the junction contained 9 bases not matched to a gene. The CDR3 has 16 residues. Looked up from germline, CDR1 is WNHNN and CDR2 is SYGVQD (reference sequence). Here the CDR3 reads CASSDSKRELAYEQYF. DNA of the CDR3: TGCGCCAGCAGTGATTCGAAGCGGGAGCTGGCCTACGAGCAGTACTTC.